The 32 T cell receptor beta chains presented below share a single source sample, sequenced in a study of graft-versus-host responses after intestinal transplantation (dated by TCRdb to about 2021). The time point label on this specimen signifies: cells obtained before transplantation from donor or recipient. In mixed lymphocyte reactions, 200,000 CFSE-labeled pre-transplant responders were plated with 200,000 irradiated violet-dye-labeled stimulators and cultured for about 6 days. The library was obtained by the immunoSEQ multiplex PCR assay. This immuneACCESS table, as held by TCRdb, lists in-frame sequences with V and J called but not all clones. Of the missing ones, under half trace to an unresolved V gene in checked studies; the others have no known cause. The sample includes roughly 17,000 clones, with 38% observed a single time. Jointly, the top ten make up approximately 3.5% of the sample.

Source: alloreactive CD8+ T cells from a mixed lymphocyte reaction culture, taken before intestinal transplant. The label giving this sample's cell subset or site can be read as: CFSE-low proliferating T cells sorted from approximately six-day pre-transplant mixed lymphocyte reaction (GvH or HvG direction). These TCRs come from a human patient who received an intestinal transplant.

The gene calls are TRBV7-3 and TRBJ2-1; TRBD2 matches 7 bases. Germline V gives CDR1 SGHTA, CDR2 FQGTGA. The junction had 15 bases not matched to a gene; V was cut back by 4 bases and J by 3 bases. The CDR3 loop spans 18 amino acids. As DNA, the CDR3 is TGTGCCAGCAGCTCCCGAGATTGGGCGGGAGAAGGCTACAATGAGCAGTTCTTC. Translation: CASSSRDWAGEGYNEQFF.

The chain is built from TRBV27 and TRBJ2-7; D may be TRBD1 or TRBD2 (5 bases each). V dropped 6 bases and J dropped 3 bases, with 15 bases sitting between them. Per germline, CDR1 MNHEY and CDR2 SMNVEV (reference sequence). This CDR3 is 14 amino acids long. The CDR3 sequence: CASRPGTAYYEQYF. The CDR3 DNA reads TGTGCCAGCAGGCCCGGGACGGCTTACTACGAGCAGTACTTC.

This clone was observed a few times. This chain connects TRBV27 to TRBJ2-1; TRBD2 aligns across 8 bases. There are 17 residues in the CDR3. The germline gives CDR1 MNHEY, CDR2 SMNVEV (reference sequence). V lost 4 bases to trimming and J lost 2 bases; unmatched junction nucleotides: 10. The CDR3 DNA is TGTGCCAGCAGTTCCTACAAGGCTAGCGGGCCCTACAATGAGCAGTTCTTC. Its translation: CASSSYKASGPYNEQFF.

This clone was counted a few times. V is TRBV7-9 and J is TRBJ2-3, with D perhaps TRBD1 (8 bases). Germline V gene lookup returns CDR1 SEHNR and CDR2 FQNEAQ (reference sequence). V dropped 5 bases and J dropped 3 bases, with 18 bases sitting between them. The CDR3 contains 16 residues. The CDR3 protein is CASSPLQGGTTDTQYF. CDR3 nucleotide sequence: TGTGCCAGCAGCCCCCTACAGGGGGGGACGACAGATACGCAGTATTTT.

The chain carries TRBV6-1 and TRBJ2-5; D not resolved. Germline CDR1 is MNHNS and CDR2 is SASEGT. The CDR3 loop spans 14 amino acids. V lost 2 bases, J lost 5 bases, and 12 bases lay in between. The CDR3 protein is CASSEIWTWETQYF. CDR3 nucleotides: TGTGCCAGCAGTGAAATTTGGACGTGGGAGACCCAGTACTTC.

This clone was counted a few times. The gene calls are TRBV11-2 and TRBJ2-7, with 8 positions matching TRBD1. Per the germline V gene, CDR1 is SGHAT and CDR2 is FQNNGV. Trimming took 5 bases from V and 1 from J; bases not matched to a gene: 7. The length of the CDR3 is 15 residues. The CDR3 DNA is TGTGCCAGCAGCCCGTCAGGGGGCAGATCCTACGAGCAGTACTTC. Residues: CASSPSGGRSYEQYF.

The chain combines TRBV5-6 with TRBJ2-1; weak D call: TRBD2 (6 bases). Deletions cut 2 bases from V and 12 bases from J, with 18 bases between. Germline-derived CDR1 and CDR2 are SGHDT and YYEEEE. The CDR3 loop spans 14 amino acids. CDR3: CASSFGSGIGRQFF. The CDR3 nucleotides are TGTGCCAGCAGCTTTGGTTCTGGTATCGGGAGGCAGTTCTTC.

V usage is TRBV6-1 and J usage is TRBJ2-1; 11 bases map to TRBD2. CDR3 length: 17 amino acids. Per the germline V gene, CDR1 is MNHNS and CDR2 is SASEGT. V lost 0 bases to trimming and J lost 8 bases; unmatched junction nucleotides: 9. CDR3 DNA: TGTGCCAGCAGTGAAGCTACTCTGGGACTAGCGGACGATGAGCAGTTCTTC. Encoded protein: CASSEATLGLADDEQFF.

A single count supports this clone. The rearrangement uses TRBV5-1 and TRBJ1-2; D remains ambiguous. V lost 3 bases to trimming and J lost 5 bases, with 11 bases between them. The CDR3 loop spans 13 amino acids. Germline V lookup: CDR1 SGHRS, CDR2 YFSETQ. In DNA, the CDR3 is TGCGCCAGCAGCTACGGGAGGTGGTATGGCTACACCTTC. Translation: CASSYGRWYGYTF. Variable domain in full (rest from reference TRBV5-1 and TRBJ1-2): KAGVTQTPRYLIKTRGQQVTLSCSPISGHRSVSWYQQTPGQGLQFLFEYFSETQRNKGNFPGRFSGRQFSNSRSEMNVSTLELGDSALYLCASSYGRWYGYTFGSGTRLTVV.

By share, this clone ranks as medium-sized. The chain combines TRBV10-3 with TRBJ1-2; D is perhaps TRBD1 (6 bases). This CDR3 region has 15 residues. CDR1 is ENHRY, CDR2 SYGVKD, per germline. The V and J ends lost 0 bases and 3 bases respectively, with 11 bases between them. This CDR3 is CAISESETGHYGYTF. For the CDR3, the DNA is TGTGCCATCAGTGAGTCAGAAACAGGGCACTATGGCTACACCTTC.

This sequence joins TRBV25-1 and TRBJ2-3; the D gene is possibly TRBD2 (5 bases). CDR1 is MGHDK, CDR2 SYGVNS, per germline. The CDR3 is made up of 14 amino acids. V lost 3 bases and J lost 6, with 13 bases in between. CDR3 bases: TGTGCCAGCAGTGACAGCGGTATTAGTGATACGCAGTATTTT. It specifies CASSDSGISDTQYF.

This clone was counted only a few times. The chain carries TRBV5-1 and TRBJ2-7, with 7 bases aligning to TRBD2. CDR1 SGHRS and CDR2 YFSETQ come from the germline V gene. V dropped 4 bases and J dropped 4; count of bases not matched to a gene: 5. CDR3 length: 13 amino acids. The CDR3 DNA reads as TGCGCCAGCAGCATGACTAGCAGTTACGAGCAGTACTTC. It codes for CASSMTSSYEQYF.

The chain has TRBV6-1 and TRBJ2-1; TRBD2 matches at 8 bases. Germline CDR1 is MNHNS and CDR2 is SASEGT. CDR3 size: 14 residues. V lost 5 bases to trimming and J lost 8 bases; unmatched junction nucleotides: 8. The CDR3 protein is CASSPRGGSHEQFF. In DNA, the CDR3 is TGTGCCAGCAGTCCCCGCGGGGGGTCCCATGAGCAGTTCTTC.

The CDR3 loop is CASSMDRGRHQPQHF. CDR3 coding DNA: TGCGCCAGCAGTATGGACAGGGGCAGGCATCAGCCCCAGCATTTT. The chain employs TRBV10-1 and TRBJ1-5, with 9 bases aligning to TRBD1. The ends lost 5 bases at V and 5 bases at J; junction bases unmatched: 7. The CDR3 sequence is 15 residues long. Germline V gene sequence: CDR1 WNHNN, CDR2 SYGVQD (reference sequence).

In this sample, this clone turned up a few times. For the CDR3, the DNA is TGTGCCAGCAGCGTAGGTGATAGGAGCACAGATACGCAGTATTTT. This translates into CASSVGDRSTDTQYF. V gene TRBV9 combines with J gene TRBJ2-3; no firm D call. In germline, CDR1 is SGDLS, CDR2 YYNGEE. The CDR3 extends over 15 amino acids. Trimming took 0 bases from V and 0 from J, leaving 8 bases between them.

The chain combines TRBV9 with TRBJ2-1; 9 bases agree with TRBD2. CDR3 length: 19 amino acids. CDR1 SGDLS and CDR2 YYNGEE come from the germline V gene. The V segment lost 0 bases and the J segment 1 base; nucleotides outside the gene matches: 11. CDR3 nucleotide sequence: TGTGCCAGCAGCGTAGCGCAGCTAGCGGGACGCCCGTCCTACAATGAGCAGTTCTTC. Its protein is CASSVAQLAGRPSYNEQFF. Supplemented by reference TRBV9 and TRBJ2-1, the full variable domain reads DSGVTQTPKHLITATGQRVTLRCSPRSGDLSVYWYQQSLDQGLQFLIQYYNGEERAKGNILERFSAQQFPDLHSELNLSSLELGDSALYFCASSVAQLAGRPSYNEQFFGPGTRLTVL.

V gene TRBV4-1 combines with J gene TRBJ2-2; D possibly corresponds to TRBD1 (7 bases). V was cut by 6 bases and J by 8 bases, with 28 bases left in between. Germline V gene lookup returns CDR1 MGHRA and CDR2 YSYEKL. This CDR3 contains 18 residues. The CDR3 region has the DNA TGCGCCAGCAGTCCCGGTCGGCCCAGCAGGGGGGCGGTGGGGGAGCTGTTTTTT. The encoded protein is CASSPGRPSRGAVGELFF.

This chain connects TRBV4-3 to TRBJ1-2, with D possibly matching TRBD1 (5 bases). The CDR3 has 15 residues. Trimming shortened V by 4 bases and J by 6 bases, and 18 bases separated the two germline ends. Germline V gene sequence: CDR1 LGHNA, CDR2 YSLEER. The CDR3 DNA reads as TGCGCCAGCAGCCTTTCCACGGGGACGATAGATGGCTACACCTTC. Translation: CASSLSTGTIDGYTF.

This clone was seen more than once but under ten times. The chain links TRBV4-3 to TRBJ2-7; possible D gene TRBD1, 5 bases. V lost 1 base to trimming and J lost 3 bases, with 7 bases between them. From germline, CDR1 is LGHNA and CDR2 YSLEER. CDR3 size: 13 residues. CDR3 loop: CASSQGQFYEQYF. Written as DNA, the CDR3 is TGCGCCAGCAGCCAAGGACAGTTCTACGAGCAGTACTTC.

On this clone: A read error may account for a junction end that differs from germline. V is TRBV5-6 and J is TRBJ2-1; a weak D match, TRBD1 (5 bases). Germline CDR1 reads SGHDT; CDR2 reads YYEEEE. The CDR3 contains 15 residues. CDR3 in DNA: TGTGCCGGCAGCTTGGTTTCAGGGCCAGACAATGAGCAGTTCTTC. Residues: CAGSLVSGPDNEQFF. The whole variable domain, filled in from reference TRBV5-6 and TRBJ2-1, reads DAGVTQSPTHLIKTRGQQVTLRCSPKSGHDTVSWYQQALGQGPQFIFQYYEEEERQRGNFPDRFSGHQFPNYSSELNVNALLLGDSALYLCAGSLVSGPDNEQFFGPGTRLTVL.

The chain employs TRBV9 and TRBJ2-1; 10 bases align to TRBD2. V dropped 0 bases and J dropped 4; count of bases not matched to a gene: 13. Germline lookup yields CDR1 SGDLS and CDR2 YYNGEE. The CDR3 has 19 amino acids. The CDR3 loop is CASSVAGLAGGPPYNEQFF. CDR3 coding DNA: TGTGCCAGCAGCGTAGCTGGTTTAGCGGGAGGTCCACCGTACAATGAGCAGTTCTTC.

This clone was seen a handful of times. The chain joins TRBV9 to TRBJ1-5; TRBD1 aligns across 7 bases. This CDR3 has 14 amino acids. Trimming cost V 3 bases and J 7 bases; bases outside gene matches: 7. CDR1 is SGDLS, CDR2 YYNGEE, per germline. Here the CDR3 DNA reads TGTGCCAGCAGCGACGGAGGGGGCGGGCAGCCCCAGCATTTT. Its protein is CASSDGGGGQPQHF.

DNA of the CDR3: TGTGCCAGCAGCTTCCCCGGACAGGGGACAGGAGAGACCCAGTACTTC. Protein product: CASSFPGQGTGETQYF. This chain connects TRBV11-2 to TRBJ2-5, with 9 positions matching TRBD1. With 3 bases clipped from V and 4 bases from J, the junction kept 9 bases outside the gene matches. The CDR3 has 16 residues. Germline loops: CDR1 SGHAT, CDR2 FQNNGV.

The chain has TRBV5-4 and TRBJ2-1; possibly TRBD2 for D (6 bases). This CDR3 has 12 residues. Between the trimmed V and J ends, which lost 2 bases and 7 bases, there was a span of 7 bases. The germline gives CDR1 SGHNT, CDR2 YYREEE (reference sequence). CDR3 bases: TGTGCCAGCAGCTTCGGGGGAAATGAGCAGTTCTTC. It translates to CASSFGGNEQFF.

The chain has TRBV23-1 and TRBJ2-6; possibly TRBD2 for D (5 bases). TRBV23-1 is noted as an ORF with a role that remains uncertain. V dropped 5 bases and J dropped 5 bases, with 22 bases sitting between them. CDR3 length: 18 residues. Here the CDR3 reads CASSIEGTQQSRANVLTF. The DNA for the CDR3 is TGCGCCAGCAGTATCGAGGGTACGCAACAAAGTCGGGCCAACGTCCTGACTTTC.

This clone was seen more than once but under ten times. The rearrangement joins TRBV7-9 to TRBJ1-5, with D possibly matching TRBD1 (5 bases). The CDR3 runs to 18 residues. V dropped 0 bases and J dropped 1 base, with 16 bases sitting between them. Germline V gene sequence: CDR1 SEHNR, CDR2 FQNEAQ (reference sequence). Here the CDR3 DNA reads TGTGCCAGCAGCTTAGCGCGGGCAGGGTATGAGAGCAATCAGCCCCAGCATTTT. As protein: CASSLARAGYESNQPQHF. The whole variable domain, filled in from reference TRBV7-9 and TRBJ1-5, reads DTGVSQNPRHKITKRGQNVTFRCDPISEHNRLYWYRQTLGQGPEFLTYFQNEAQLEKSRLLSDRFSAERPKGSFSTLEIQRTEQGDSAMYLCASSLARAGYESNQPQHFGDGTRLSIL.

The rearrangement uses TRBV19 and TRBJ1-5; 9 bases line up with TRBD1. The germline V gene has CDR1 LNHDA and CDR2 SQIVND (reference sequence). V shed 7 bases, J shed 6 bases, and the junction held 13 bases outside the gene matches. The CDR3 spans 16 residues. The CDR3 protein is CASTITGGEGSQPQHF. CDR3 coding DNA: TGTGCCAGTACCATAACAGGGGGCGAAGGTTCTCAGCCCCAGCATTTT.

The CDR3 region has the DNA TGTGCCTGGAGTTCCACCAGGGATGGGTTTGGAAAACTGTTTTTT. Its protein product is CAWSSTRDGFGKLFF. The V gene is TRBV30, the J gene TRBJ1-4; D is possibly TRBD1 (5 bases). There are 15 residues in the CDR3. V lost 2 bases to trimming and J lost 10 bases, with 20 bases between them. Germline V gene data show CDR1 as GTSNPN and CDR2 as SVGIG (reference sequence).

This clone was seen more than once but under ten times. V and J are TRBV9 and TRBJ1-4, with a possible D match to TRBD1 (6 bases). CDR3 length: 13 amino acids. Germline V gives CDR1 SGDLS, CDR2 YYNGEE. Trimming pared 0 bases from V and 6 bases from J, leaving 6 bases between. The CDR3 bases are TGTGCCAGCAGCGTAGACAGGGATGAAAAACTGTTTTTT. It is translated as CASSVDRDEKLFF.

The rearrangement joins TRBV5-8 to TRBJ1-2; the D is unclear. Trimming took 6 bases from V and 0 from J, leaving 27 bases between them. CDR1 and CDR2 (germline): SGHTS, YDEGEE. The CDR3 sequence is 19 residues long. CDR3 amino acids: CASTSPPGTDLEANYGYTF. The CDR3 DNA sequence: TGTGCCAGCACCTCACCCCCCGGTACCGACCTCGAAGCTAACTATGGCTACACCTTC.

The chain combines TRBV6-7 with TRBJ2-6, with a tentative D call TRBD1 (6 bases). TRBV6-7 is filed as an ORF, its function uncertain. The CDR3 is made up of 15 amino acids. Trimming took 5 bases from V and 2 from J, leaving 10 bases between them. The CDR3 is CASSEAGAGANVLTF. The DNA for the CDR3 is TGTGCCAGCAGTGAAGCAGGGGCTGGGGCCAACGTCCTGACTTTC.

This clone was picked up a small number of times. CDR3 amino acids: CASSFLGQTYEQYF. The CDR3 nucleotides read TGTGCCAGCAGCTTTTTGGGACAGACCTACGAGCAGTACTTC. V and J are TRBV7-9 and TRBJ2-7; the match to TRBD1 covers 7 bases. Germline V gives CDR1 SEHNR, CDR2 FQNEAQ (reference sequence). This CDR3 spans 14 amino acids. The junction had 4 bases not matched to a gene; V was cut back by 3 bases and J by 2 bases.